This T cell receptor (beta chain) was sequenced during a study of control samples from healthy donors and cancer patients. Repertoires were generated with immunoSEQ multiplex PCR, while TCRdb's copy carries only in-frame clones and drops some. The sample carries around 180,000 clones, 91% recorded once. Germline V gives CDR1 ENHRY, CDR2 SYGVKD. Trimming cost V 6 bases and J 12 bases, with 14 bases left between them. The length of the CDR3 is 12 residues. The chain combines TRBV10-3 with TRBJ1-4; D unclear. The sequence derives from a middle-aged woman in good health. Sequences were obtained from blood. In DNA, the CDR3 is TGTGCCATCAGCACTGACCTAGACGAACTGTTTTTT. Its protein product is CAISTDLDELFF.